These 13 T cell receptor beta chains originate from one sample sequenced in a study of Ad26.COV2.S vaccination and SARS-CoV-2 variants. Specified treatment: about 20 received Ad26.COV2.S at low or high dose, single or two shots; several received placebo; per-sample allocation not given. The study sampled participants on day 63 after the first vaccine or placebo injection. The data were produced by immunoSEQ multiplex PCR, yet TCRdb's version contains in-frame clones alone and is incomplete. The repertoire holds a few hundred thousand clones, about nine tenths seen once, with 3.4% in the top ten. The input for sequencing was peripheral blood, taken in a trial of Ad26.COV2.S vaccine versus placebo. These TCRs come from a person aged 18-60 years who received the Ad26.COV2.S COVID-19 vaccine or a placebo.

The gene calls are TRBV6-5 and TRBJ2-6; no clear D. The germline CDR1 and CDR2 sequences are MNHEY and SVGAGI. CDR3 length: 15 residues. Trimming took off 7 bases at V and 0 bases at J, with 10 bases between the two ends. The CDR3 sequence is CASTTQSSGANVLTF. In nucleotides, the CDR3 is TGTGCCAGCACGACGCAGAGCTCTGGGGCCAACGTCCTGACTTTC.

The chain recombines TRBV4-1 with TRBJ2-7, with TRBD1 matching 9 bases. The junction had 4 bases not matched to a gene; V was cut back by 4 bases and J by 0 bases. This CDR3 is 15 amino acids long. The germline V gene has CDR1 MGHRA and CDR2 YSYEKL. This CDR3 is CASSRAQGASYEQYF. The CDR3 region has the DNA TGCGCCAGCAGCCGAGCACAGGGGGCCTCCTACGAGCAGTACTTC.

The chain uses TRBV5-1 and TRBJ2-3, with 15 bases identical to TRBD2. This CDR3 spans 17 amino acids. In germline, CDR1 is SGHRS, CDR2 YFSETQ. V was clipped by 4 bases and J by 0 bases; unmatched bases: 3. The CDR3 reads CASSRGLAGGSTDTQYF. As DNA, the CDR3 is TGCGCCAGCAGCCGGGGACTAGCGGGGGGAAGCACAGATACGCAGTATTTT.

The CDR3 nucleotides read TGTGCCAGCAGCTTAGAGGGGGTCAGGGCCACTCTTCATGGCTACACCTTC. This sequence encodes CASSLEGVRATLHGYTF. This chain links TRBV7-9 with TRBJ1-2, with a possible D match to TRBD1 (6 bases). Germline V gene lookup returns CDR1 SEHNR and CDR2 FQNEAQ (reference sequence). Deletions cut 1 base from V and 6 bases from J, with 21 bases between. The CDR3 is made up of 17 amino acids.

The J gene is TRBJ1-1, the V gene TRBV19; unclear D gene. The CDR3 totals 16 residues. Looked up from germline, CDR1 is LNHDA and CDR2 is SQIVND (reference sequence). V lost 2 bases to trimming and J lost 1 base, with 14 bases between them. The CDR3 here is CASSIYGSPRNTEAFF. The CDR3 DNA follows: TGTGCCAGTAGTATATACGGAAGTCCGCGGAACACTGAAGCTTTCTTT.

This clone has just one count. The chain recombines TRBV7-9 with TRBJ2-2, with 9 nucleotides matching TRBD2. Germline lookup yields CDR1 SEHNR and CDR2 FQNEAQ (reference sequence). CDR3 length equals 14 residues. Unmatched junction bases numbered 2, after V lost 5 bases and J lost 4 bases. The CDR3 region is CASSRTSATGELFF. The CDR3, as DNA: TGTGCCAGCAGCAGGACTAGCGCCACCGGGGAGCTGTTTTTT.

In this sample, this clone turned up a few times. The V gene is TRBV5-6, the J gene TRBJ2-2; D gene uncertain. With 0 bases removed from V and 2 bases from J, the gap between germline ends came to 11 bases. Per the germline V gene, CDR1 is SGHDT and CDR2 is YYEEEE. The CDR3 runs to 16 residues. CDR3 coding DNA: TGTGCCAGCAGCTTGGATCTCGGGTCTAACACCGGGGAGCTGTTTTTT. Its protein product is CASSLDLGSNTGELFF.

The V and J genes are TRBV4-2 and TRBJ1-2, with D tentatively TRBD1 (5 bases). The CDR3 covers 15 residues. Germline loops: CDR1 LGHNA, CDR2 YNFKEQ. The V and J ends lost 0 bases and 10 bases respectively, with 18 bases between them. CDR3: CASSQEIEGPFAYTF. The CDR3 nucleotides read TGTGCCAGCAGCCAAGAAATAGAGGGGCCGTTTGCCTACACCTTC.

In its sample, this clone was seen once. This chain connects TRBV4-2 to TRBJ2-7, with no clear D. The V end lost 2 bases, the J end lost 4 bases, and 18 bases lay between the germline ends. The CDR3 has 16 residues. Germline values: CDR1 LGHNA, CDR2 YNFKEQ. CDR3 loop: CASSQKTPVMLYEQYF. The CDR3 nucleotides are TGTGCCAGCAGCCAAAAGACCCCGGTCATGCTTTACGAGCAGTACTTC.

The V call is TRBV11-2, the J call TRBJ1-2; TRBD1 is a possible D gene (5 bases). The CDR3 totals 15 residues. Germline CDR1 reads SGHAT; CDR2 reads FQNNGV. V shed 5 bases and J shed 0 bases, with 13 bases lying between them. The chain's CDR3 is CASSPGREANYGYTF. CDR3 sequence (DNA): TGTGCCAGCAGCCCGGGACGGGAAGCTAACTATGGCTACACCTTC.

The V call is TRBV12-3 or TRBV12-4, the J call TRBJ2-2; D call uncertain. The CDR3 length is 11 residues. Trimming removed 7 bases at V and 5 bases at J, with 5 bases between. CDR3 sequence (DNA): TGTGCCAGCACCAGGACCGGGGAGCTGTTTTTT. Its translation: CASTRTGELFF.

This rearrangement joins TRBV5-1 to TRBJ2-3; TRBD2 agrees at 16 bases. Germline V gene sequence: CDR1 SGHRS, CDR2 YFSETQ. The ends lost 6 bases at V and 6 bases at J; junction bases unmatched: 7. The CDR3 totals 16 residues. CDR3 amino acids: CASIPGLAGGLDTQYF. In nucleotides, the CDR3 is TGCGCCAGCATTCCGGGACTAGCGGGGGGGCTGGATACGCAGTATTTT.

This rearrangement joins TRBV6-6 to TRBJ2-3; no reliable D call. The V gene lost 6 bases and the J gene lost 6 bases, with 13 bases spanning the gap. The CDR3 covers 13 residues. Germline values: CDR1 MNHNY, CDR2 SVGAGI (reference sequence). CDR3 loop: CASREDGPDTQYF. In nucleotides, the CDR3 is TGTGCCAGCAGGGAAGACGGTCCGGATACGCAGTATTTT.